The present T cell receptor beta chain was sequenced within a study of cytomegalovirus exposure and HLA in healthy donors. The PCR was carried out with 60 Vbeta primers and 13 Jbeta primers. Produced via immunoSEQ multiplex PCR; TCRdb's table is partial and in-frame only. This table has under 200,000 clones, over 70% appearing once. Input material: PBMCs. This clonotype was sampled from a woman between 50 and 59 years old in good health and CMV-seropositive.

The CDR3 DNA sequence: TGCGCCAGCAGCGTAACACAGGGGAGTTACACTGAAGCTTTCTTT. Translation: CASSVTQGSYTEAFF. V is TRBV5-1 and J is TRBJ1-1, with 7 bases lining up with TRBD1. Germline V gives CDR1 SGHRS, CDR2 YFSETQ. CDR3 length equals 15 residues. J gave up 3 bases and V 4 bases, and 9 bases lay outside the gene matches.